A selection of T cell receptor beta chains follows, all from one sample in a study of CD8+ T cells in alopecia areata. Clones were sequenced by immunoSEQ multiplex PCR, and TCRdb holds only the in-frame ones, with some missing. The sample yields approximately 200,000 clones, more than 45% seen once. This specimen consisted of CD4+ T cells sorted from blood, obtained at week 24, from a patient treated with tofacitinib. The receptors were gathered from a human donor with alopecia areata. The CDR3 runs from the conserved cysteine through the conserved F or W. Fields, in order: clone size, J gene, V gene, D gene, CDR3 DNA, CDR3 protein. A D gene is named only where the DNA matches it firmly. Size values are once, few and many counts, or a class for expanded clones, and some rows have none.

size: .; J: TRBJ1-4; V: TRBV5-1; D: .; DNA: TGCGCCCGCGGGACAACCAAAAACGTCGGACTGTTTTTT; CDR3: CARGTTKNVGLFF
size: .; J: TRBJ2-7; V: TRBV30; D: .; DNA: TGTGCCTGGAGTGTACCGGGCAGGATCAACTACGAGCAGTACTTC; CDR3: CAWSVPGRINYEQYF
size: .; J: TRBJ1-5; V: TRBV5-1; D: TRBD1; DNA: TGCGCCAGCAGCCTCGGACAGGGGAACGGGCAGCCCCAGCATTTT; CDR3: CASSLGQGNGQPQHF
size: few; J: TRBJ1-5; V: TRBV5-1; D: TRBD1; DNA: TGCGCCAGCAGCCCAGGACAGGGGACCCAGCCCCAGCATTTT; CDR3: CASSPGQGTQPQHF
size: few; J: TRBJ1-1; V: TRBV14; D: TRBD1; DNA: TGTGCCAGCAGCCCTCCCGGGACAGGGAACACTGAAGCTTTCTTT; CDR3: CASSPPGTGNTEAFF
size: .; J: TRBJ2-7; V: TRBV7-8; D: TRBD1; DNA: TGTGCCAGCAGCCTAGGAGCGGGACAGGGGGTTTCCTACGAGCAGTACTTC; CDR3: CASSLGAGQGVSYEQYF
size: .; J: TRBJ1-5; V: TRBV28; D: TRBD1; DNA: TGTGCCAGCAGCTACGACAGGGTGGGAGGTCAGCCCCAGCATTTT; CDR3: CASSYDRVGGQPQHF
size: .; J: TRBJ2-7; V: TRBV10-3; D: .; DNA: TGTGCCATCAGCCTGGGTCAGGCCTACGAGCAGTACTTC; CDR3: CAISLGQAYEQYF
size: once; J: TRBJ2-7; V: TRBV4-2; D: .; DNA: TGTGCCAGCAGCCGAGACGAAGGCTACGAGCAGTACTTC; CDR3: CASSRDEGYEQYF
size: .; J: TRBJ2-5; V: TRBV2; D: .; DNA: TGTGCCAGCAGAAACCCCAGAGGGGCTCAAGAGACCCAGTACTTC; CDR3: CASRNPRGAQETQYF
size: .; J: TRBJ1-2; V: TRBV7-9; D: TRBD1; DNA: TGTGCCAGCCAGGGGGCCACCTATGGCTACACCTTC; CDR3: CASQGATYGYTF
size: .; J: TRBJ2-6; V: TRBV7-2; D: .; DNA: TGTGCCAGCAGCCCCGGAGGGGGATCTGGGGCCAACGTCCTGACTTTC; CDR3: CASSPGGGSGANVLTF
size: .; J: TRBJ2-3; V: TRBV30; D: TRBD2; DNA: TGTGCCTGGAGTGACCAGCGGGAGGGAGATACGCAGTATTTT; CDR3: CAWSDQREGDTQYF
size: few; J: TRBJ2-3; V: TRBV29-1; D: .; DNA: TGCAGCGTTGAGCCAGGAGACACAGATACGCAGTATTTT; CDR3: CSVEPGDTDTQYF
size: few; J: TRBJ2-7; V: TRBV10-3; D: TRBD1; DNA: TGTGCCATCAGTGGCGGGACAGGGGGCCACGAGCAGTACTTC; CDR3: CAISGGTGGHEQYF
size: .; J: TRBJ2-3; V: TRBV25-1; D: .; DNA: TGTGCCAGCAGTGAATATGCGTCCCGAACAGATACGCAGTATTTT; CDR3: CASSEYASRTDTQYF
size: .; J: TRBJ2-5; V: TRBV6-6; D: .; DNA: TGTGCCAGCAGTCCAGCTGCTGAACCTCTGCGAGAGACCCAGTACTTC; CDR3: CASSPAAEPLRETQYF